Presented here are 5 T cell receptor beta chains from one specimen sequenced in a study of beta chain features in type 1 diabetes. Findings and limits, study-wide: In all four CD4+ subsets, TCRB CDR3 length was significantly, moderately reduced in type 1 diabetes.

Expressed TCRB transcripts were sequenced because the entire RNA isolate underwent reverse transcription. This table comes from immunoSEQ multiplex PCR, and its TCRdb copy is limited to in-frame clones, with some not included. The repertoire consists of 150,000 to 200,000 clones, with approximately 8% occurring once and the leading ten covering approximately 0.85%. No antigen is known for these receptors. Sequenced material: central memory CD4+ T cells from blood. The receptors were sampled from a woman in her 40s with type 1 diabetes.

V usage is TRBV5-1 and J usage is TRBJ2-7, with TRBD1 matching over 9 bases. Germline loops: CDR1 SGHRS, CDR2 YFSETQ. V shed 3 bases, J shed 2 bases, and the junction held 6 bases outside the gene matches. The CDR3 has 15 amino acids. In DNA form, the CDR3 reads TGCGCCAGCAGCTACACAGACAGGGGGACCTACGAGCAGTACTTC. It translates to CASSYTDRGTYEQYF. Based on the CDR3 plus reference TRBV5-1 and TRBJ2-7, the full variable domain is KAGVTQTPRYLIKTRGQQVTLSCSPISGHRSVSWYQQTPGQGLQFLFEYFSETQRNKGNFPGRFSGRQFSNSRSEMNVSTLELGDSALYLCASSYTDRGTYEQYFGPGTRLTVT.

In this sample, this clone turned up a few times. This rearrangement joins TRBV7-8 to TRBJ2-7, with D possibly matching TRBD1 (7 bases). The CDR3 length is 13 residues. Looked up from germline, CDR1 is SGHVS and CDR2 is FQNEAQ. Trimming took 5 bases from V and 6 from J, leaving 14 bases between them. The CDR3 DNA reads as TGTGCCAGCAGCCCCCAGGGGGGAGGCGAGCAGTACTTC. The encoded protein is CASSPQGGGEQYF.

The CDR3 protein is CASSDPSGTYEQYF. In DNA, the CDR3 is TGTGCCAGCAGTGATCCTAGCGGCACCTACGAGCAGTACTTC. The chain recombines TRBV25-1 with TRBJ2-7; 7 bases fit TRBD2. In germline, CDR1 is MGHDK, CDR2 SYGVNS. The CDR3 is 14 residues long. With 3 bases clipped from V and 2 bases from J, the junction kept 4 bases outside the gene matches.

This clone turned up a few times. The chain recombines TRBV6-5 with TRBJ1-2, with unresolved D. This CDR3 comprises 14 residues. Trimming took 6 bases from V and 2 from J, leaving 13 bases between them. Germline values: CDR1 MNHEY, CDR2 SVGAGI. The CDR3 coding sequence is TGTGCCAGCAGACCTGCGGGCGGGAACTATGGCTACACCTTC. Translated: CASRPAGGNYGYTF.

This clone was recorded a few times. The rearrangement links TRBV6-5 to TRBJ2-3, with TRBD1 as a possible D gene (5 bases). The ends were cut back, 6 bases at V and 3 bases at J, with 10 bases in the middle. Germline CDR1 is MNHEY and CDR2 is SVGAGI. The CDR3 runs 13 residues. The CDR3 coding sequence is TGTGCCAGCAGGGTCCAGGGAACAGATACGCAGTATTTT. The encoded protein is CASRVQGTDTQYF.